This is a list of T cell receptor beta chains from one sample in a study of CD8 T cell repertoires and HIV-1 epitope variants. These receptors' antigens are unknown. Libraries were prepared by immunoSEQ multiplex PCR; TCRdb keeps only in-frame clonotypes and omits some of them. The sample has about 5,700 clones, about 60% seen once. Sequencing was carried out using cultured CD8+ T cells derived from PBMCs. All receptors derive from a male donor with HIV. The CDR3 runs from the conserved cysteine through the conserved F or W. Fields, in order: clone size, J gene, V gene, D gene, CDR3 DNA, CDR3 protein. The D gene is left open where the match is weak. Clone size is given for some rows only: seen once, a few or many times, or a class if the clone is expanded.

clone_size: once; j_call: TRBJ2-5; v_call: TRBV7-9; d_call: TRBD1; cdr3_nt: TGTGCCAGCAGCTTAGATCCGGGACAGGGGGTTAAAGAGACCCAGTACTTC; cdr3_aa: CASSLDPGQGVKETQYF
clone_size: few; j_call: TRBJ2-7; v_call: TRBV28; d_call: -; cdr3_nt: TGTGCCAGCAGTCTTCTCTTGATCTCCTACGAGCAGTACTTC; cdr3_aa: CASSLLLISYEQYF
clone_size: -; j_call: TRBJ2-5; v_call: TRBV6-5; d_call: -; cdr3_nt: TGTGCCAGCAGTTATAGTTCCCGTTCGAGCGAGACCCAGTACTTC; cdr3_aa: CASSYSSRSSETQYF
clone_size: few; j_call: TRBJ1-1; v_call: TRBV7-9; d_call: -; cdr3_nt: TGTGCCAGCAGCCGGGTCCTTGGGGGACCGAACACTGAAGCTTTCTTT; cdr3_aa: CASSRVLGGPNTEAFF
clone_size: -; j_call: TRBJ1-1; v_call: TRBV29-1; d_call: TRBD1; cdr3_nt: TGCAGCGTTGAGATCTCTAAACAGGGGGAAGCTTTCTTT; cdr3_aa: CSVEISKQGEAFF
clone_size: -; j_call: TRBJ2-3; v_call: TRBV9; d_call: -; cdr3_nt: TGTGCCAGCAGCGTAACTCCCGGGACAACAGATACGCAGTATTTT; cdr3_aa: CASSVTPGTTDTQYF
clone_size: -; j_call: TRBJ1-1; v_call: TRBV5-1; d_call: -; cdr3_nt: TGCGCCAGCAGTTTTGGGCCCACCGGAGGCACTGAAGCTTTCTTT; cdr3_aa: CASSFGPTGGTEAFF
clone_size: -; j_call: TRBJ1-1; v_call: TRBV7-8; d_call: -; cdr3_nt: TGTGCCAGCAGCTTAGAGGGACCCGAGAGGGGGACTGAAGCTTTCTTT; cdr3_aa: CASSLEGPERGTEAFF
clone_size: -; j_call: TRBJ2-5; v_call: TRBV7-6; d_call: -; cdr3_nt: TGTGCCAGCAGCTTCACTCTAGGGTGGGAGACCCAGTACTTC; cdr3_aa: CASSFTLGWETQYF
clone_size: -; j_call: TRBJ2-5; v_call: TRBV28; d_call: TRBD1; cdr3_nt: TGTGCCAGCAGTTATCCGTTCGGGACAGGAGCGCAAGAGACCCAGTACTTC; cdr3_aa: CASSYPFGTGAQETQYF
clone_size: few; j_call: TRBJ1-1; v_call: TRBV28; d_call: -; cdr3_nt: TGTGCCAGCGAACTAAACACTGAAGCTTTCTTT; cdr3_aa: CASELNTEAFF
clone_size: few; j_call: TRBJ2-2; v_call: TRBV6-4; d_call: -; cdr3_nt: TGTGCCAGCAGTGACTCGGGACAGAACACCGGGGAGCTGTTTTTT; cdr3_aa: CASSDSGQNTGELFF
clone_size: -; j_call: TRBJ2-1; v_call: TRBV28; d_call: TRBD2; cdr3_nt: TGTGCCAGCAGTTTCCCTAGGATGGGAGGGCCGATTGAGCAGTTCTTC; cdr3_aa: CASSFPRMGGPIEQFF
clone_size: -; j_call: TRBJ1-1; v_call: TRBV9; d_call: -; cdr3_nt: TGTGCCAGCAGCGTAGCCGCGACAGCTCGAGGTATGAACACTGAAGCTTTCTTT; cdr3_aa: CASSVAATARGMNTEAFF
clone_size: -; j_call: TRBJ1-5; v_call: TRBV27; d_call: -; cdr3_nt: TGTGCCAGCAGTCTAGTCAAAAATAGCAATCAGCCCCAGCATTTT; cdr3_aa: CASSLVKNSNQPQHF
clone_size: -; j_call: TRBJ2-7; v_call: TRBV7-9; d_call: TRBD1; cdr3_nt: TGTGCCAGCAGCTTCGGACAGGGGGACTACGAGCAGTACTTC; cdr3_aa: CASSFGQGDYEQYF
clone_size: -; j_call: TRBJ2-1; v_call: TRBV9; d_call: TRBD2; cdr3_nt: TGTGCCAGCAGCCCCTGGACTAGCGGGGGCCGGGAGCAGTTCTTC; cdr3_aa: CASSPWTSGGREQFF
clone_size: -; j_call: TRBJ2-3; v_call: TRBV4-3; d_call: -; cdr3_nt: TGCGCCAGCAGCCAAGACACAGATACGCAGTATTTT; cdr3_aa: CASSQDTDTQYF
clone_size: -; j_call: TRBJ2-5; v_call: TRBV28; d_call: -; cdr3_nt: TGTGCCAGCAGCCCAGGACAGCTTCAAGAGACCCAGTACTTC; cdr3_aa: CASSPGQLQETQYF
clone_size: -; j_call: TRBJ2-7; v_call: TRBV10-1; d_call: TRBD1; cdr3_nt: TGCGCCAGCAGTGACAGGGGGCCCTACGAGCAGTACTTC; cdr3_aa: CASSDRGPYEQYF
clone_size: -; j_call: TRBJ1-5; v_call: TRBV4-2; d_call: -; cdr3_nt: TGTGCCAGCAGCTTGGTTGGGGAGGGCCCCCATCAGCCCCAGCATTTT; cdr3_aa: CASSLVGEGPHQPQHF
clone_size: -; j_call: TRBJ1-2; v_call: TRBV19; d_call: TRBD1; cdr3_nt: TGTGCCAGTAGCATAGAACCGACAGGGGGAACCCCTACCCACTTATATGGCTACACCTTC; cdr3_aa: CASSIEPTGGTPTHLYGYTF
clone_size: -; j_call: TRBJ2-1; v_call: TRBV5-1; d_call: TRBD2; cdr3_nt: TGCGCCAGCGGCTTGGCGGGACTAGGGGGCAATGAGCAGTTCTTC; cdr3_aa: CASGLAGLGGNEQFF
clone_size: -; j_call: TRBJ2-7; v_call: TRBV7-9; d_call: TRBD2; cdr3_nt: TGTGCCAGCAGCTTTAGCGGGAGCGAGCAGTACTTC; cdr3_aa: CASSFSGSEQYF
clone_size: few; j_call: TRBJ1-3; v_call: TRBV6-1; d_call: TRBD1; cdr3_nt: TGTGCCGCCTTGACAGGGGCTGGAAACACCATATATTTT; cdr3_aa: CAALTGAGNTIYF
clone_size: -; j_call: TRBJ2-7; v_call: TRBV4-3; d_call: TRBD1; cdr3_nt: TGCGCCAGCAGCCACGGCGGGACAGGGGAGACCTACGAGCAGTACTTC; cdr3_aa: CASSHGGTGETYEQYF
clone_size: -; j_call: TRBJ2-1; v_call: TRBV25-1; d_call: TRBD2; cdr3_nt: TGTGCCAGCAGTGACCCCTCCGGACTAGCGCTCTACAATGAGCAGTTCTTC; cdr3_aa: CASSDPSGLALYNEQFF
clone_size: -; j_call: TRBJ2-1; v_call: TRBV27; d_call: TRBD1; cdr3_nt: TGTGCCAGCAGCCACGGACAGGGATCCTACAATGAGCAGTTCTTC; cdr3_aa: CASSHGQGSYNEQFF
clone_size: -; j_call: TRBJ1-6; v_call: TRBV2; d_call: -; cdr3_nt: TGTGCCAGCAGCCAACCGGACTCTGGGATTTCACCCCTCCACTTT; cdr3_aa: CASSQPDSGISPLHF
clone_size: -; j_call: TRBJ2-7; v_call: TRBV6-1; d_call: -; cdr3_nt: TGTGCCAGCAGTGCTCGGGACAACGGCTACGAGCAGTACTTC; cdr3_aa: CASSARDNGYEQYF
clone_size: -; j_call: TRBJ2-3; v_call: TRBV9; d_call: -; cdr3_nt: TGTGCCAGCAGCGTATCTAGCGGAGAGGGGGCAGATACGCAGTATTTT; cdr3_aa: CASSVSSGEGADTQYF